The 21 T cell receptor beta chains below were found in one sample sequenced in a study of cytomegalovirus exposure and HLA in healthy donors. The PCR contained 60 Vbeta and 13 Jbeta primers. The data were produced by immunoSEQ multiplex PCR, yet TCRdb's version contains in-frame clones alone and is incomplete. The sample contains 170,000 or so clones, around four fifths of which appear only once. Sequencing was done on a sample of PBMCs. These receptor sequences come from a woman aged 45-59 years in good health and CMV-seropositive.

The CDR3 DNA follows: TGTGCCAGCAGTGACTCGAACGGGGGGACAGATACGCAGTATTTT. It encodes CASSDSNGGTDTQYF. The chain employs TRBV6-4 and TRBJ2-3; 7 bases are a match to TRBD2. Per germline, CDR1 MRHNA and CDR2 SNTAGT. The junction had 3 bases not matched to a gene; V was cut back by 0 bases and J by 3 bases. The CDR3 has 15 residues.

Written as DNA, the CDR3 is TGTGCCAGCAAGAGAGGGGGCGGCAAAAACATTCAGTACTTC. Amino acids: CASKRGGGKNIQYF. The genes are TRBV2 and TRBJ2-4; 7 bases are shared with TRBD1. J lost 3 bases, V lost 7 bases, and 6 bases had no gene match. Germline V gene data show CDR1 as SNHLY and CDR2 as FYNNEI. CDR3 length: 14 amino acids.

The rearrangement uses TRBV5-1 and TRBJ2-2; tentative D call: TRBD2 (5 bases). Looked up from germline, CDR1 is SGHRS and CDR2 is YFSETQ. This CDR3 region has 14 residues. V gave up 2 bases and J gave up 3 bases, with 8 bases separating them. The CDR3 DNA reads TGCGCCAGCAGCTTCGGGGATTACACCGGGGAGCTGTTTTTT. Translation: CASSFGDYTGELFF. The full variable domain, its missing parts supplied by reference TRBV5-1 and TRBJ2-2, is KAGVTQTPRYLIKTRGQQVTLSCSPISGHRSVSWYQQTPGQGLQFLFEYFSETQRNKGNFPGRFSGRQFSNSRSEMNVSTLELGDSALYLCASSFGDYTGELFFGEGSRLTVL.

The CDR3 protein is CASSYSGVDGYTF. The CDR3 DNA sequence: TGTGCCAGCAGTTACTCAGGGGTTGATGGCTACACCTTC. V gene TRBV6-6 combines with J gene TRBJ1-2, with a possible D match to TRBD1 (5 bases). Germline values: CDR1 MNHNY, CDR2 SVGAGI (reference sequence). Trimming left V 0 bases short and J 6 bases short, with 8 bases between. The CDR3 spans 13 residues.

This clone has more than one count but fewer than ten. The V call is TRBV6-5, the J call TRBJ1-1; 9 bases match TRBD1. There are 16 residues in the CDR3. With V trimmed by 4 bases and J by 9 bases, 15 bases remained unmatched. CDR1 and CDR2 (germline): MNHEY, SVGAGI. The CDR3 DNA sequence: TGTGCCAGCAGTTCCTTGGGACAGGGAGTAGATACTAAAGCTTTCTTT. It translates to CASSSLGQGVDTKAFF.

The chain links TRBV5-1 to TRBJ1-1; TRBD1 might be the D (6 bases). This CDR3 has 17 residues. From germline, CDR1 is SGHRS and CDR2 YFSETQ. V lost 6 bases to trimming and J lost 5 bases, with 26 bases between them. The CDR3 spells CASTHEAGHLGGTEAFF. CDR3 coding DNA: TGCGCCAGCACCCATGAAGCGGGACACCTCGGCGGAACTGAAGCTTTCTTT.

The chain uses TRBV2 and TRBJ2-2; 9 nucleotides line up with TRBD1. The V gene end was trimmed by 5 bases and the J gene end by 5 bases; junction bases not matched to a gene: 6. The germline V gene encodes CDR1 SNHLY and CDR2 FYNNEI. This CDR3 region has 15 residues. The chain's CDR3 is CASSSQGAGTGELFF. Written as DNA, the CDR3 is TGTGCCAGCAGTTCACAGGGGGCGGGTACCGGGGAGCTGTTTTTT.

The CDR3 nucleotides are TGTGCCAGCATGATACAGCAGAATCAGCCCCAGCATTTT. The encoded protein is CASMIQQNQPQHF. The J gene is TRBJ1-5, the V gene TRBV6-1; D not certain. The CDR3 loop spans 13 amino acids. V was shortened by 7 bases and J by 4 bases, with 11 bases between the two germline ends. Germline CDR1 and CDR2: MNHNS and SASEGT.

The chain is built from TRBV6-5 and TRBJ2-5; TRBD2 matches at 14 bases. CDR3 length: 15 residues. V gave up 7 bases and J gave up 5 bases; unmatched junction bases: 6. Germline lookup yields CDR1 MNHEY and CDR2 SVGAGI. CDR3 DNA sequence: TGTGCCAGCACCAGGACTAGCGGGGGGTTTGAGACCCAGTACTTC. It encodes CASTRTSGGFETQYF.

The V call is TRBV27, the J call TRBJ1-1, with TRBD1 matching over 9 bases. Germline V gives CDR1 MNHEY, CDR2 SMNVEV (reference sequence). V trimming: 5 bases; J trimming: 1 base; junction bases outside the gene matches: 5. CDR3 size: 15 residues. CDR3 coding DNA: TGTGCCAGCAGTACCAGACAGGGGGGGAACACTGAAGCTTTCTTT. Encoded protein: CASSTRQGGNTEAFF.

The chain joins TRBV6-6 to TRBJ1-1; 8 bases match TRBD1. The CDR3 has 13 residues. Germline V gives CDR1 MNHNY, CDR2 SVGAGI (reference sequence). Losses at the gene ends were 2 bases for V and 7 bases for J; bases not matched to a gene: 3. The CDR3 DNA follows: TGTGCCAGCAGTTACGGTGGGACAGGTGAAGCTTTCTTT. Its translation is CASSYGGTGEAFF.

The chain uses TRBV5-1 and TRBJ1-1; D unresolved. Deletions cut 8 bases from V and 0 bases from J, with 11 bases between. Germline lookup yields CDR1 SGHRS and CDR2 YFSETQ. This CDR3 region has 13 residues. CDR3 nucleotide sequence: TGCGCCAGTCATACCGAGTTGAACACTGAAGCTTTCTTT. This codes for CASHTELNTEAFF.

The CDR3: CASSSYYEQYF. DNA of the CDR3: TGTGCCAGCAGTTCTTACTACGAGCAGTACTTC. The chain joins TRBV6-5 to TRBJ2-7; unclear D gene. V lost 4 bases and J lost 3, with 4 bases in between. The germline gives CDR1 MNHEY, CDR2 SVGAGI. The CDR3 is made up of 11 amino acids.

This clone has a count of ten or more. The rearrangement joins TRBV2 to TRBJ1-6, with TRBD1 matching 10 bases. The junction had 7 bases not matched to a gene; V was cut back by 5 bases and J by 6 bases. CDR3 length: 16 residues. Looked up from germline, CDR1 is SNHLY and CDR2 is FYNNEI. CDR3 residues: CASSSTDRGPNSPLHF. The CDR3 DNA follows: TGTGCCAGCAGTAGCACCGACAGGGGGCCTAATTCACCCCTCCACTTT.

The J gene is TRBJ1-2, the V gene TRBV27, with 8 nucleotides matching TRBD1. The V and J ends lost 3 bases and 2 bases, in that order; junction bases with no gene match: 2. Germline CDR1 MNHEY, CDR2 SMNVEV (reference sequence). This CDR3 region has 14 residues. CDR3 sequence (DNA): TGTGCCAGCAGTTTTACAGGGGGAAACTATGGCTACACCTTC. It specifies CASSFTGGNYGYTF.

This rearrangement joins TRBV27 to TRBJ2-7; 8 nucleotides match TRBD1. V lost 10 bases to trimming and J lost 0 bases; unmatched junction nucleotides: 5. The CDR3 totals 13 residues. CDR1 and CDR2 (germline): MNHEY, SMNVEV (reference sequence). The CDR3 nucleotides are TGTGCCATCCGGGACAGGATCTCCTACGAGCAGTACTTC. Protein sequence: CAIRDRISYEQYF.

The V gene is TRBV30, the J gene TRBJ1-6; D unclear. The CDR3 is 12 amino acids. Germline values: CDR1 GTSNPN, CDR2 SVGIG (reference sequence). Trimming removed 4 bases from V and 11 bases from J, with 12 bases in between. CDR3 coding DNA: TGTGCCTGGATATTGAACCGGGCACCCCTCCACTTT. It specifies CAWILNRAPLHF.

V and J are TRBV6-5 and TRBJ1-2, with D tentatively TRBD1 (5 bases). CDR1 MNHEY and CDR2 SVGAGI come from the germline V gene. The CDR3 is made up of 13 amino acids. V lost 1 base to trimming and J lost 4 bases, with 7 bases between them. CDR3 region: CASSYFQGYGYTF. The CDR3 DNA reads as TGTGCCAGCAGTTACTTTCAGGGCTATGGCTACACCTTC.

V gene TRBV9 combines with J gene TRBJ2-1, with D possibly being TRBD2 (5 bases). CDR3 length: 15 residues. Germline V gene data show CDR1 as SGDLS and CDR2 as YYNGEE. V lost 2 bases and J lost 9, with 18 bases in between. The CDR3 region is CASSVEGVNAGEQFF. The CDR3 region has the DNA TGTGCCAGCAGCGTGGAAGGAGTCAACGCGGGTGAGCAGTTCTTC.

The table lists this clone with a count of one. The chain is built from TRBV4-1 and TRBJ2-5; D might be TRBD1 (5 bases). V was clipped by 0 bases and J by 7 bases, with 12 bases between them. CDR1 and CDR2 from the germline V gene are MGHRA and YSYEKL. CDR3 size: 14 residues. The CDR3 loop reads CASSQDFLGPTQYF. In DNA form, the CDR3 reads TGCGCCAGCAGCCAAGATTTTTTGGGGCCGACCCAGTACTTC.

This chain uses TRBV2 with TRBJ1-1; a possible D gene is TRBD1 (6 bases). This CDR3 spans 14 amino acids. The V gene's germline CDR1 is SNHLY and CDR2 FYNNEI. V was shortened by 11 bases and J by 5 bases, with 21 bases between the two germline ends. CDR3 coding DNA: TGTGCCTCCAACGGACCAGGGGTGAGGACTGAAGCTTTCTTT. This codes for CASNGPGVRTEAFF.